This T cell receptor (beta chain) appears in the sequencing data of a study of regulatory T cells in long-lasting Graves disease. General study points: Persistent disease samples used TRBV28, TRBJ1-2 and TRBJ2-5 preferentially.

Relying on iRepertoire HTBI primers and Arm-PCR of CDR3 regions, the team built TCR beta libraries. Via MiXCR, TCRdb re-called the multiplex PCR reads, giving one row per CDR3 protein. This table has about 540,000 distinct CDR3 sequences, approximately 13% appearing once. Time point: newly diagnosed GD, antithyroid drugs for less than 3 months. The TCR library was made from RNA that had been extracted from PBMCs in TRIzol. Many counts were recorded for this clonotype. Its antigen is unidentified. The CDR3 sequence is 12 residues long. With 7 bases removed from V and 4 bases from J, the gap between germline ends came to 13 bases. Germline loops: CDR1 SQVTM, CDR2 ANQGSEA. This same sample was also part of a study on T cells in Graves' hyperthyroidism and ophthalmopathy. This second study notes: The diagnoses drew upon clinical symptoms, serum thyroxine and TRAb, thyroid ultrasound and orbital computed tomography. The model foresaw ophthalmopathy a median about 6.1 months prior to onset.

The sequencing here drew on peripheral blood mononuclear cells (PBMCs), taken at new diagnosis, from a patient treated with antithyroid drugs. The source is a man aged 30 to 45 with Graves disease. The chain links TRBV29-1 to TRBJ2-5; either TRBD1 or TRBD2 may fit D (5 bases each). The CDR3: CSDGAVRETQYF. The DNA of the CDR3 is TGCAGCGACGGGGCAGTAAGAGAGACCCAGTACTTC.